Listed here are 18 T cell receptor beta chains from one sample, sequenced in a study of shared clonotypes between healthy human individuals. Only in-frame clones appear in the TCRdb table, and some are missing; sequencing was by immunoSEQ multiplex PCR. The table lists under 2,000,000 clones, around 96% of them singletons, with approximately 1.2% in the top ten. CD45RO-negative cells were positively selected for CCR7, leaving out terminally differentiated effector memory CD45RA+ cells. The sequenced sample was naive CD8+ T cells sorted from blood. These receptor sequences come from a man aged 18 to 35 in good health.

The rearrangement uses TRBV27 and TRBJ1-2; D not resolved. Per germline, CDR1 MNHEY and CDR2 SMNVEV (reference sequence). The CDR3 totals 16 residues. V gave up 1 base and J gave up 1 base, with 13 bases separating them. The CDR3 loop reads CASSLFADNGNYGYTF. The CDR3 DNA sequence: TGTGCCAGCAGTTTATTTGCAGACAACGGTAACTATGGCTACACCTTC.

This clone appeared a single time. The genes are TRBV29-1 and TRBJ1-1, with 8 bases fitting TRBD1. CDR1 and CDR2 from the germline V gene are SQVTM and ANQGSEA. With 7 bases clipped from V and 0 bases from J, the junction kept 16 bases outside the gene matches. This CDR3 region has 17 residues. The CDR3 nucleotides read TGCAGCGCCAGACGAGCTGGGACAGGTCCTATGAACACTGAAGCTTTCTTT. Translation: CSARRAGTGPMNTEAFF. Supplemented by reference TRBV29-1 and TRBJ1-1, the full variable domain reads SAVISQKPSRDICQRGTSLTIQCQVDSQVTMMFWYRQQPGQSLTLIATANQGSEATYESGFVIDKFPISRPNLTFSTLTVSNMSPEDSSIYLCSARRAGTGPMNTEAFFGQGTRLTVV.

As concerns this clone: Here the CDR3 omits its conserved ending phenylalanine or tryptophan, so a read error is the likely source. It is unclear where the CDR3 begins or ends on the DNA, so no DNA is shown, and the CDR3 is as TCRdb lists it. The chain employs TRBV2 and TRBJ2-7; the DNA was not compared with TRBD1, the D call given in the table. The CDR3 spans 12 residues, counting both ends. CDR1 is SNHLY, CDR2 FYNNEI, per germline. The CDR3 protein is CASSETGAPYLS.

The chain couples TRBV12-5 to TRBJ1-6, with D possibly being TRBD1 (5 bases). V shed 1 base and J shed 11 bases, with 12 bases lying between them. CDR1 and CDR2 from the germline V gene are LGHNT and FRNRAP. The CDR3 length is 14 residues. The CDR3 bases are TGTGCTAGTGGTTTGGGGGGCGGGGTAACACCCCTCCACTTT. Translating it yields CASGLGGGVTPLHF.

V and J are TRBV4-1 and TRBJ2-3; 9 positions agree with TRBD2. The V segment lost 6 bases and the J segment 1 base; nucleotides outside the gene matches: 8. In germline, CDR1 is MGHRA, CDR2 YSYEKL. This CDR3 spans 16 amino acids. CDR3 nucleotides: TGCGCCAGCAGGACCTTAGCGGGGGTAGGCACAGATACGCAGTATTTT. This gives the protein CASRTLAGVGTDTQYF.

CDR3 in DNA: TGTGCCAGCAGCGCGGGACTAGCGGGGGAGTACTACGAGCAGTACTTC. It is translated as CASSAGLAGEYYEQYF. The rearrangement links TRBV13 to TRBJ2-7; 14 bases line up with TRBD2. Per germline, CDR1 PRHDT and CDR2 FYEKMQ (reference sequence). The V segment lost 5 bases and the J segment 3 bases; nucleotides outside the gene matches: 6. This CDR3 spans 16 amino acids.

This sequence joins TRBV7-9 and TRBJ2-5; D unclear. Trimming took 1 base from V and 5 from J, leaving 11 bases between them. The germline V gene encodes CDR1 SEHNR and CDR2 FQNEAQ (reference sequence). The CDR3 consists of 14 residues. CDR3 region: CASSLVLGFETQYF. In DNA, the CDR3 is TGTGCCAGCAGCTTAGTGTTAGGGTTTGAGACCCAGTACTTC. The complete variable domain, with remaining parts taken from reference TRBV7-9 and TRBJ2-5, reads DTGVSQNPRHKITKRGQNVTFRCDPISEHNRLYWYRQTLGQGPEFLTYFQNEAQLEKSRLLSDRFSAERPKGSFSTLEIQRTEQGDSAMYLCASSLVLGFETQYFGPGTRLLVL.

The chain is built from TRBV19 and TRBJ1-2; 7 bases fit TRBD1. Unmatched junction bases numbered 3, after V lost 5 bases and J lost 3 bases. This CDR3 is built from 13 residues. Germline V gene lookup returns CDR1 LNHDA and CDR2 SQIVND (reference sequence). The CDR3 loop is CASSPTGDYGYTF. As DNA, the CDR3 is TGTGCCAGTAGTCCTACAGGGGACTATGGCTACACCTTC.

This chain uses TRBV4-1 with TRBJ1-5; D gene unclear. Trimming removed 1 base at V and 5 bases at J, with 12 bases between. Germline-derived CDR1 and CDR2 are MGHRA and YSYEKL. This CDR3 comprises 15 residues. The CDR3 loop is CASSQVSRFDQPQHF. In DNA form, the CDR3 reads TGCGCCAGCAGCCAAGTGTCCAGATTCGATCAGCCCCAGCATTTT.

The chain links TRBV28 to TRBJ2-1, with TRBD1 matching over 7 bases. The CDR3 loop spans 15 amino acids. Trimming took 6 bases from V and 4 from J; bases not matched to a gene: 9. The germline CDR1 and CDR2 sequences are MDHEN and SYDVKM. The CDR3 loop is CASRSTGAEYNEQFF. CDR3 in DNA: TGTGCCAGCAGATCTACAGGGGCGGAGTACAATGAGCAGTTCTTC.

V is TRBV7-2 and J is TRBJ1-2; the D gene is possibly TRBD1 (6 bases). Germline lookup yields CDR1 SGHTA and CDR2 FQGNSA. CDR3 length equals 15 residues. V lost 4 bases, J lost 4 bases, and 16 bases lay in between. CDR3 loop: CASSSEIGGAYGYTF. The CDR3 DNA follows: TGTGCCAGCAGCTCCGAAATAGGGGGAGCCTATGGCTACACCTTC. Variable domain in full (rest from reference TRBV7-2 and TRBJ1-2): GAGVSQSPSNKVTEKGKDVELRCDPISGHTALYWYRQSLGQGLEFLIYFQGNSAPDKSGLPSDRFSAERTGGSVSTLTIQRTQQEDSAVYLCASSSEIGGAYGYTFGSGTRLTVV.

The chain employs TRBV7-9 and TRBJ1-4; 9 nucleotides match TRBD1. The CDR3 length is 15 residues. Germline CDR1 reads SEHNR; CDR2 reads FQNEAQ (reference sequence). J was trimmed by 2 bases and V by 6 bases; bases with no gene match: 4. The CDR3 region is CASRDTGGTNEKLFF. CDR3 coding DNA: TGTGCCAGCAGGGACACAGGGGGCACTAATGAAAAACTGTTTTTT.

The DNA of the CDR3 is TGTGCCAGCAGCTCCGGGACAGGGGCCCACGAGCAGTACTTC. Its translation is CASSSGTGAHEQYF. The chain couples TRBV5-6 to TRBJ2-7; TRBD1 matches at 10 bases. The CDR3 length is 14 residues. Germline V gene lookup returns CDR1 SGHDT and CDR2 YYEEEE. V shed 3 bases and J 5 bases; nucleotides not matched to a gene: 5.

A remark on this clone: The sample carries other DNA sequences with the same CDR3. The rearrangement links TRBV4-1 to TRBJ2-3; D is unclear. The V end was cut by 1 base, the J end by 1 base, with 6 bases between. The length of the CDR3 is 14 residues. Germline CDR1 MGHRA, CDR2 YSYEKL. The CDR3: CASSQVLGTDTQYF. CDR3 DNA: TGCGCCAGCAGCCAAGTTCTGGGCACAGATACGCAGTATTTT.

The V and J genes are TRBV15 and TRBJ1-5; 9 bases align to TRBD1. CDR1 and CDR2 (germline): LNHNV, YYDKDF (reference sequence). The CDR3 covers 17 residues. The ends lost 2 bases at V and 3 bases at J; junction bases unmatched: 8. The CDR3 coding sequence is TGTGCCACCAGCAGAAGGGACGACAGGGGGGACAATCAGCCCCAGCATTTT. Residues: CATSRRDDRGDNQPQHF. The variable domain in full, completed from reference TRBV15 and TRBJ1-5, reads DAMVIQNPRYQVTQFGKPVTLSCSQTLNHNVMYWYQQKSSQAPKLLFHYYDKDFNNEADTPDNFQSRRPNTSFCFLDIRSPGLGDTAMYLCATSRRDDRGDNQPQHFGDGTRLSIL.

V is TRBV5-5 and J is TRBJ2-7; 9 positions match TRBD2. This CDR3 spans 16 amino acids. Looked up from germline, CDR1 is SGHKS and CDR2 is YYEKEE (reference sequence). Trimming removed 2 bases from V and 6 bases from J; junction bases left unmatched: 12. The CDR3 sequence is CASSLTGTSWVSEQYF. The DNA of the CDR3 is TGTGCCAGCAGCTTAACCGGGACTAGCTGGGTCAGCGAGCAGTACTTC.

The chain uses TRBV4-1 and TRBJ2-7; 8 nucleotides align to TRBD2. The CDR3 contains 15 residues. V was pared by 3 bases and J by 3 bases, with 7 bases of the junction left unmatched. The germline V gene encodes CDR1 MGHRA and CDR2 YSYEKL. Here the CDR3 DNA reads TGCGCCAGCAGCCAGGCGGGACTAGTAGACTACGAGCAGTACTTC. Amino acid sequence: CASSQAGLVDYEQYF.

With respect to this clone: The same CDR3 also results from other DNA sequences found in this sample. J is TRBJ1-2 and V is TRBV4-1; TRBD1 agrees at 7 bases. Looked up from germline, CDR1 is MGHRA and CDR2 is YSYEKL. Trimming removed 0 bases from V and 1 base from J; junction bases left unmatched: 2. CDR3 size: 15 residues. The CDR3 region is CASSQDPGGNYGYTF. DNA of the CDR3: TGCGCCAGCAGCCAAGATCCAGGGGGTAACTATGGCTACACCTTC.